These T cell receptor beta chains were read from a single sample in a study of T-cell memory formation after mild COVID-19. From the 5' RACE reads, TCRdb called clonotypes with MiXCR, one entry per CDR3 protein. This table has roughly 610,000 distinct CDR3 sequences, roughly 17% appearing once. Sequenced material: PBMCs or a T cell subset sorted from them (not recorded which). Receptor source: an adult woman who had mild COVID-19 (a few samples of this study predate the infection). Cell type and time point are not known. The CDR3 runs from the conserved cysteine through the conserved F or W. A D gene is named only where the DNA matches it firmly. For some rows the clone size is stated as once, few or many, or as a class when expanded; others skip it.

d_gene | abundance | j_gene | v_gene | CDR3aa | CDR3nt
TRBD1 | NA | TRBJ2-2 | TRBV19 | CASGTGPTELFF | TGTGCCTCCGGGACAGGTCCCACGGAGCTGTTTTTT
TRBD2 | NA | TRBJ2-3 | TRBV20-1 | CSASASGITDTQYF | TGCAGTGCTAGTGCTAGCGGAATCACAGATACGCAGTATTTT
TRBD2 | NA | TRBJ2-3 | TRBV4-3 | CASSQEGQTSGMDTQYF | TGCGCCAGCAGCCAAGAAGGTCAGACTAGCGGGATGGATACGCAGTATTTT
NA | NA | TRBJ1-5 | TRBV27 | CASRLGDDQPQHF | TGTGCCAGCAGGCTTGGGGACGATCAGCCCCAGCATTTT
NA | many | TRBJ2-5 | TRBV4-2 | CASSQEPDQETQYF | TGTGCCAGCAGCCAAGAACCGGATCAAGAGACCCAGTACTTC
TRBD2 | NA | TRBJ2-4 | TRBV12-3/TRBV12-4 | CASSRSGGAWYIQYF | TGTGCCAGCAGTCGTTCCGGGGGGGCTTGGTACATTCAGTACTTC
NA | NA | TRBJ1-5 | TRBV7-2 | CASSLVGRGLNQPQHF | TGTGCCAGCAGCTTGGTCGGCAGGGGACTCAATCAGCCCCAGCATTTT
NA | NA | TRBJ1-2 | TRBV12-3/TRBV12-4 | CASSALRAVRGQGYGYTF | TGTGCCAGCAGTGCCCTTAGAGCGGTCAGGGGCCAAGGCTATGGCTACACCTTC
TRBD2 | many | TRBJ2-2 | TRBV5-1 | CASNLGGSNTGELFF | TGCGCCAGCAACCTCGGGGGGTCGAACACCGGGGAGCTGTTTTTT
NA | few | TRBJ2-7 | TRBV15 | CATSSHDRNYEQYF | TGTGCCACCAGCAGCCACGACAGGAACTACGAGCAGTACTTC
NA | NA | TRBJ1-1 | TRBV5-6 | CASSLMPTRAEAFF | TGTGCCAGCAGCTTGATGCCTACTAGGGCTGAAGCTTTCTTT
TRBD2 | NA | TRBJ2-5 | TRBV20-1 | CSARVLAEGGTQYF | TGCAGTGCTAGAGTACTAGCGGAAGGGGGGACCCAGTACTTC
NA | NA | TRBJ1-2 | TRBV3-1 | CASVGGGSYGYTF | TGTGCCAGCGTTGGTGGAGGCTCCTATGGCTACACCTTC
NA | NA | TRBJ2-2 | TRBV12-3/TRBV12-4 | CASSRVPGELFF | TGTGCCAGCAGCCGGGTGCCCGGGGAGCTGTTTTTT
TRBD1 | NA | TRBJ2-2 | TRBV24-1 | CATSGQDRGLYTGELFF | TGTGCCACCAGTGGCCAAGACAGGGGGTTATACACCGGGGAGCTGTTTTTT
NA | few | TRBJ1-3 | TRBV12-3/TRBV12-4 | CASTLGRSSGNTIYF | TGTGCCAGCACCTTGGGACGCAGCTCTGGAAACACCATATATTTT
TRBD2 | NA | TRBJ2-7 | TRBV27 | CASSPLAGVGEQYF | TGTGCCAGCAGTCCACTAGCGGGAGTTGGTGAGCAGTACTTC
NA | NA | TRBJ2-7 | TRBV4-1 | CASSQVPLTYEQYF | TGCGCCAGCAGCCAAGTCCCCTTAACCTACGAGCAGTACTTC
TRBD2 | NA | TRBJ2-7 | TRBV4-3 | CASSSLQIAGGLGEQYF | TGCGCCAGCAGCTCCCTACAAATAGCGGGGGGACTGGGTGAGCAGTACTTC
TRBD2 | few | TRBJ2-1 | TRBV9 | CASSVEGLAGASNEQFF | TGTGCCAGCAGCGTAGAGGGACTAGCGGGAGCAAGCAATGAGCAGTTCTTC
NA | few | TRBJ2-1 | TRBV5-1 | CASSLMSTVYNEQFF | TGCGCCAGCAGCTTGATGTCTACAGTATACAATGAGCAGTTCTTC
TRBD1 | many | TRBJ2-7 | TRBV3-1 | CASSQGTAYEQYF | TGTGCCAGCAGCCAGGGGACAGCCTACGAGCAGTACTTC
TRBD2 | few | TRBJ2-7 | TRBV20-1 | CSASRGTSGYEQYF | TGCAGTGCCTCTAGGGGGACTAGCGGTTACGAGCAGTACTTC
TRBD1 | few | TRBJ1-3 | TRBV9 | CASSEGTGLGGNTIYF | TGTGCCAGCAGCGAAGGGACAGGCCTGGGAGGAAACACCATATATTTT
NA | many | TRBJ1-5 | TRBV7-6 | CASSVYRGGQPQHF | TGTGCCAGCAGCGTGTACAGAGGGGGTCAGCCCCAGCATTTT
NA | NA | TRBJ2-5 | TRBV24-1 | CATSDLLGETQYF | TGTGCCACCAGTGATTTGTTGGGAGAGACCCAGTACTTC
NA | NA | TRBJ1-5 | TRBV2 | CASSETLEPQHF | TGTGCCAGCAGTGAAACCCTGGAGCCCCAGCATTTT
NA | few | TRBJ2-3 | TRBV6-6 | CASSYEFGSADTQYF | TGTGCCAGCAGTTACGAATTCGGTTCGGCAGATACGCAGTATTTT
TRBD1 | few | TRBJ2-1 | TRBV10-3 | CAIGERTGNNEQFF | TGTGCCATCGGGGAGAGGACAGGGAACAATGAGCAGTTCTTC
TRBD2 | few | TRBJ2-1 | TRBV24-1 | CATSEVGLAGDNEQFF | TGTGCCACCAGTGAGGTGGGACTAGCGGGAGATAATGAGCAGTTCTTC
TRBD2 | few | TRBJ2-1 | TRBV5-1 | CASSPGGLAGDNEQFF | TGCGCCAGCAGCCCGGGGGGACTAGCGGGGGACAATGAGCAGTTCTTC
NA | NA | TRBJ2-7 | TRBV12-3/TRBV12-4 | CASSLDASRRSEQYF | TGTGCCAGCAGTTTAGACGCTAGTAGAAGAAGTGAGCAGTACTTC
NA | NA | TRBJ2-5 | TRBV5-1 | CASSRTQQETQYF | TGCGCCAGCAGCCGCACACAACAAGAGACCCAGTACTTC
NA | NA | TRBJ1-1 | TRBV21-1 | CASLRTEPFANTEAFF | TGTGCCAGCCTCAGGACAGAACCTTTCGCGAACACTGAAGCTTTCTTT
NA | few | TRBJ1-2 | TRBV29-1 | CSVESAPPNANYGYTF | TGCAGCGTTGAATCGGCCCCTCCAAATGCTAACTATGGCTACACCTTC
NA | NA | TRBJ1-6 | TRBV24-1 | CATSDGQSYNSPLHF | TGTGCCACCAGTGATGGACAGAGCTATAATTCACCCCTCCACTTT